A single sample is the source of the 4 T cell receptor beta chains below, sequenced in a study of cytomegalovirus exposure and HLA in healthy donors. Primers included in the PCR were 60 Vbeta and 13 Jbeta primers. The table came from immunoSEQ multiplex PCR; TCRdb's copy has only in-frame clones and leaves some out. The profile shows 110,000 to 150,000 clones, more than 65% of them singletons. Sequences were obtained from PBMCs. The receptors were gathered from a woman aged 30 to 39 in good health and CMV-seronegative.

This chain links TRBV18 with TRBJ1-1; 7 nucleotides match TRBD1. The germline CDR1 and CDR2 sequences are KGHSH and LQKENI. V lost 3 bases to trimming and J lost 3 bases; unmatched junction nucleotides: 4. This CDR3 is built from 14 residues. The CDR3 nucleotides read TGTGCCAGCTCACCCAGGGGGACGGACACTGAAGCTTTCTTT. It yields the protein CASSPRGTDTEAFF.

The table lists this clone with a few counts. The V and J genes are TRBV28 and TRBJ1-2; D possibly corresponds to TRBD1 (6 bases). Trimming took 5 bases from V and 4 from J, leaving 20 bases between them. Germline V gives CDR1 MDHEN, CDR2 SYDVKM. This CDR3 comprises 16 residues. CDR3 loop: CASSRGGFTPIYGYTF. The CDR3, as DNA: TGTGCCAGCAGTCGAGGGGGTTTCACTCCTATCTATGGCTACACCTTC.

This chain connects TRBV9 to TRBJ2-1; 8 positions agree with TRBD2. V was clipped by 3 bases and J by 5 bases; unmatched bases: 13. The CDR3 is made up of 17 amino acids. Per the germline V gene, CDR1 is SGDLS and CDR2 is YYNGEE. DNA of the CDR3: TGTGCCAGCAGCGGGAAGGGAGCGGGAGCTTACAACAATGAGCAGTTCTTC. Protein product: CASSGKGAGAYNNEQFF.

The chain joins TRBV7-9 to TRBJ2-5; D is perhaps TRBD2 (6 bases). CDR3 length: 11 amino acids. Germline V lookup: CDR1 SEHNR, CDR2 FQNEAQ (reference sequence). The ends were cut back, 8 bases at V and 4 bases at J, with 8 bases in the middle. CDR3 sequence (DNA): TGTGCCAGCTCCGGGGGAGAGACCCAGTACTTC. Translating it yields CASSGGETQYF. Full variable domain (missing parts from reference TRBV7-9 and TRBJ2-5): DTGVSQNPRHKITKRGQNVTFRCDPISEHNRLYWYRQTLGQGPEFLTYFQNEAQLEKSRLLSDRFSAERPKGSFSTLEIQRTEQGDSAMYLCASSGGETQYFGPGTRLLVL.